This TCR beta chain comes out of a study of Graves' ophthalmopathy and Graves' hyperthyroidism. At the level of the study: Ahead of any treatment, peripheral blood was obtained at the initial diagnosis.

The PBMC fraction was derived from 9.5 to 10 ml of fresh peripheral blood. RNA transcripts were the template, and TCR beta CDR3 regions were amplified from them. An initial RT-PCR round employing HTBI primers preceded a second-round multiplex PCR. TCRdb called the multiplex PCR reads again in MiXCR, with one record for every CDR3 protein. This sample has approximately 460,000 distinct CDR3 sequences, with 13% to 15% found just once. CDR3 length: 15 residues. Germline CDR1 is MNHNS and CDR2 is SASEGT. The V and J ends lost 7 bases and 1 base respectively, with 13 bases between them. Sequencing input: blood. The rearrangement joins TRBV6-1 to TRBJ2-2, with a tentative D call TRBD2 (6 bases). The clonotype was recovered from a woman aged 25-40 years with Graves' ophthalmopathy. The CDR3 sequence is CASTPRRENTGELFF. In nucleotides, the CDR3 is TGTGCCAGCACCCCAAGGAGGGAGAACACCGGGGAGCTGTTTTTT.